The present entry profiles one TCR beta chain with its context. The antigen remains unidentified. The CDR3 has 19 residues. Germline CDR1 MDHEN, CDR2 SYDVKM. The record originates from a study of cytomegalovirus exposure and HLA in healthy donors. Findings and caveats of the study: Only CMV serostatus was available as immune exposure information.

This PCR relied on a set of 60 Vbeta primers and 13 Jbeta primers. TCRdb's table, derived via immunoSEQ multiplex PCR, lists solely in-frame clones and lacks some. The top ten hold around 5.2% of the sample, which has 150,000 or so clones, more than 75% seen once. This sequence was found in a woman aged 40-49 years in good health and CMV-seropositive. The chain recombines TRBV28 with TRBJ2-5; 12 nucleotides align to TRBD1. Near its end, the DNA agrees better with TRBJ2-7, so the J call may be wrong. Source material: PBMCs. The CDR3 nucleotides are TGTGCCAGCAGTACCCCCGGGGACAGGGGGCGACTAGCGTTAAACGAGCAGTACTTC. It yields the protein CASSTPGDRGRLALNEQYF.